Below, one T cell receptor (beta chain) is given with its context. These data come from a study of blood T cell repertoires in COVID-19. Turning to the study itself: T cells, B-cell-depleted T cells, or PBMCs supplied cDNA or gDNA.

The CDR3 runs 16 residues. The V and J ends lost 5 bases and 3 bases respectively, with 17 bases between them. Germline V gives CDR1 LNHDA, CDR2 SQIVND (reference sequence). Sequencing used immunoSEQ multiplex PCR; TCRdb keeps in-frame clones, though not all of them. The table includes about 190,000 clones, approximately 81% detected once. The sequence was obtained from a woman of 80 years or more with acute or convalescent COVID-19. The chain links TRBV19 to TRBJ2-1; possible D gene TRBD2, 6 bases. Sequenced input: peripheral blood. CDR3 region: CASSSSQTSGYNEQFF. In DNA form, the CDR3 reads TGTGCCAGTAGTTCCTCTCAGACTAGTGGCTACAATGAGCAGTTCTTC.